These 18 T cell receptor beta chains originate from one sample sequenced in a study of cytomegalovirus exposure and HLA in healthy donors (dated by TCRdb to about 2017). Receptors were amplified or captured by the immunoSEQ multiplex PCR assay. The multiplex PCR relied on a mix of 60 forward primers for TCR Vbeta segments and 13 reverse primers for TCR Jbeta segments. The immuneACCESS repertoire file appears here via TCRdb, limited to in-frame rearrangements. These files lack a portion of the clones; in checked studies, under half of the deficit traces to unresolved V genes, and the cause of the others is not known. Recorded for this sample are about 200,000 clones; 79% of them occurred a single time. In total, the top ten clones hold under 2% of the sample. Sequenced sample: PBMCs. These receptors were obtained from a girl under 18 in good health and CMV-seropositive.

To note about this clone: Other DNA sequences in the same sample also yield this CDR3. This chain links TRBV25-1 with TRBJ1-6; 9 bases are shared with TRBD1. The CDR3 sequence is 15 residues long. The germline V gene encodes CDR1 MGHDK and CDR2 SYGVNS. V lost 4 bases, J lost 7 bases, and 5 bases stayed unmatched. The CDR3 is CASSATGQGNSPLHF. The CDR3 coding sequence is TGTGCCAGCAGTGCCACGGGACAGGGCAATTCACCCCTCCACTTT.

The V gene is TRBV11-2, the J gene TRBJ1-1; perhaps TRBD1 as D (6 bases). Trimming stripped 4 bases from V and 5 bases from J, with 11 bases between. The germline V gene encodes CDR1 SGHAT and CDR2 FQNNGV. The CDR3 covers 13 residues. The CDR3, as DNA: TGTGCCAGCAGCTCGAACAGGGAAACTGAAGCTTTCTTT. Protein sequence: CASSSNRETEAFF.

V usage is TRBV9 and J usage is TRBJ1-2; a possible D gene is TRBD1 (6 bases). V was trimmed by 1 base and J by 4 bases, leaving 14 bases between them. Germline V gene sequence: CDR1 SGDLS, CDR2 YYNGEE. CDR3 length: 15 residues. The CDR3 reads CASSVRQQGTYGYTF. In DNA, the CDR3 is TGTGCCAGCAGCGTACGTCAGCAGGGGACCTATGGCTACACCTTC.

The V call is TRBV9, the J call TRBJ1-4; 7 bases map to TRBD1. The trim removed 0 bases at V and 5 bases at J, leaving 4 bases unmatched. This CDR3 contains 15 residues. CDR1 SGDLS and CDR2 YYNGEE come from the germline V gene. DNA of the CDR3: TGTGCCAGCAGCGTAGCTGGGACAGTCAATGAAAAACTGTTTTTT. Translating it yields CASSVAGTVNEKLFF.

This clone was counted between two and nine times. This chain links TRBV19 with TRBJ2-5, with TRBD2 matching over 14 bases. V shed 5 bases and J 7 bases; nucleotides not matched to a gene: 3. The CDR3 has 14 amino acids. Germline assignment: CDR1 LNHDA and CDR2 SQIVND (reference sequence). CDR3 amino acids: CASSVGLAGGTQYF. In DNA, the CDR3 is TGTGCCAGTAGTGTAGGACTAGCGGGGGGGACCCAGTACTTC.

This chain links TRBV7-2 with TRBJ2-7; the match to TRBD1 covers 8 bases. The V segment lost 4 bases and the J segment 6 bases; nucleotides outside the gene matches: 20. Germline assignment: CDR1 SGHTA and CDR2 FQGNSA. There are 18 residues in the CDR3. CDR3 nucleotides: TGTGCCAGCAGCTCATTAGTCGGGTCTACAGACAGGGGTGGCGAGCAGTACTTC. Its protein product is CASSSLVGSTDRGGEQYF.

This clone was recorded only once. The rearrangement links TRBV15 to TRBJ2-1, with 7 bases aligning to TRBD1. Germline trimming cut 1 base from V and 1 base from J; bases unmatched to any gene: 1. The CDR3 is 15 amino acids. Germline V gene sequence: CDR1 LNHNV, CDR2 YYDKDF (reference sequence). Here the CDR3 DNA reads TGTGCCACCAGCAGAGGACAGGGTTCCTACAATGAGCAGTTCTTC. This gives the protein CATSRGQGSYNEQFF. The full variable domain, rest sourced from reference TRBV15 and TRBJ2-1, is DAMVIQNPRYQVTQFGKPVTLSCSQTLNHNVMYWYQQKSSQAPKLLFHYYDKDFNNEADTPDNFQSRRPNTSFCFLDIRSPGLGDTAMYLCATSRGQGSYNEQFFGPGTRLTVL.

The chain has TRBV5-6 and TRBJ1-2; possible D gene TRBD1, 5 bases. CDR1 and CDR2 (germline): SGHDT, YYEEEE. V shed 4 bases and J shed 4 bases, with 17 bases lying between them. This CDR3 is built from 15 residues. The CDR3 loop is CASSPSGRALYGYTF. DNA for the CDR3: TGTGCCAGCAGCCCCTCGGGCAGGGCCCTCTATGGCTACACCTTC.

The chain couples TRBV30 to TRBJ1-2, with D unresolved. Between the trimmed V and J ends, which lost 1 base and 8 bases, there was a span of 8 bases. Germline V CDR1 and CDR2: GTSNPN, SVGIG (reference sequence). The CDR3 length is 11 residues. CDR3 loop: CAWSAMKGYTF. In nucleotides, the CDR3 is TGTGCCTGGAGTGCTATGAAGGGCTACACCTTC.

This clone was seen a single time. The V call is TRBV6-6, the J call TRBJ1-2, with 9 bases matching TRBD1. The germline V gene encodes CDR1 MNHNY and CDR2 SVGAGI (reference sequence). V dropped 2 bases and J dropped 1; count of bases not matched to a gene: 2. The CDR3 sequence is 15 residues long. CDR3 loop: CASSYPGQGNYGYTF. The DNA for the CDR3 is TGTGCCAGCAGTTACCCGGGACAGGGTAACTATGGCTACACCTTC.

This clone was counted a few times. This chain connects TRBV7-9 to TRBJ1-4, with D possibly matching TRBD1 (6 bases). CDR3 size: 17 residues. The germline CDR1 and CDR2 sequences are SEHNR and FQNEAQ (reference sequence). Trimming stripped 4 bases from V and 4 bases from J, with 19 bases between. CDR3 loop: CASSWEGGASRNEKLFF. The CDR3 DNA is TGTGCCAGCAGCTGGGAGGGGGGCGCCAGTCGTAATGAAAAACTGTTTTTT.

The gene calls are TRBV14 and TRBJ2-6; 10 bases align to TRBD1. Looked up from germline, CDR1 is SGHDN and CDR2 is FVKESK. The junction had 5 bases not matched to a gene; V was cut back by 4 bases and J by 2 bases. The CDR3 is 17 residues long. The CDR3 reads CASSLGTGEPGANVLTF. The CDR3 DNA reads TGTGCCAGCAGCCTCGGGACAGGGGAACCTGGGGCCAACGTCCTGACTTTC. The variable domain in full, with the rest retrieved from reference TRBV14 and TRBJ2-6, is EAGVTQFPSHSVIEKGQTVTLRCDPISGHDNLYWYRRVMGKEIKFLLHFVKESKQDESGMPNNRFLAERTGGTYSTLKVQPAELEDSGVYFCASSLGTGEPGANVLTFGAGSRLTVL.

J is TRBJ2-3 and V is TRBV7-9, with D perhaps TRBD1 (5 bases). V was pared by 3 bases and J by 4 bases, with 11 bases between. CDR3 size: 14 residues. Germline CDR1 reads SEHNR; CDR2 reads FQNEAQ (reference sequence). The CDR3 reads CASSFMGQADTQYF. The CDR3 DNA reads TGTGCCAGCAGCTTCATGGGGCAGGCAGATACGCAGTATTTT.

V and J are TRBV5-5 and TRBJ1-5; D is perhaps TRBD1 (6 bases). The CDR3 loop spans 15 amino acids. The V gene's germline CDR1 is SGHKS and CDR2 YYEKEE (reference sequence). Trimming took off 4 bases at V and 3 bases at J, with 14 bases between the two ends. CDR3 region: CASSLHDRYNQPQHF. CDR3 sequence (DNA): TGTGCCAGCAGCCTGCACGACAGGTACAATCAGCCCCAGCATTTT.

The V call is TRBV11-2, the J call TRBJ2-5, with D perhaps TRBD2 (6 bases). The germline V and J ends were trimmed by 5 bases and 5 bases, with 18 bases remaining between them. The CDR3 has 15 residues. The germline V gene has CDR1 SGHAT and CDR2 FQNNGV. CDR3 in amino acids: CASSEAQGGWETQYF. The CDR3 nucleotides read TGTGCCAGCAGCGAAGCCCAAGGAGGGTGGGAGACCCAGTACTTC.

This rearrangement joins TRBV9 to TRBJ2-1; no clear D. Trimming took 3 bases from V and 10 from J, leaving 14 bases between them. Germline V CDR1 and CDR2: SGDLS, YYNGEE. The CDR3 contains 13 residues. CDR3 nucleotides: TGTGCCAGCAGCGCCCAAACAGCCTTCGAGCAGTTCTTC. This encodes CASSAQTAFEQFF.

The chain joins TRBV4-1 to TRBJ1-1; a weak D match, TRBD1 (6 bases). CDR3 length equals 12 residues. V gave up 5 bases and J gave up 11 bases, with 15 bases separating them. CDR1 is MGHRA and CDR2 is YSYEKL in the germline V gene. The CDR3 DNA sequence: TGCGCCAGCAGCGTTTGGGCAGGGGAGGCTTTCTTT. This encodes CASSVWAGEAFF.

This rearrangement joins TRBV18 to TRBJ1-3; TRBD1 matches at 10 bases. The germline V gene encodes CDR1 KGHSH and CDR2 LQKENI. CDR3 length: 17 amino acids. Trimming cost V 2 bases and J 0 bases; bases outside gene matches: 4. The CDR3 sequence is CASSPGQGGISGNTIYF. The DNA of the CDR3 is TGTGCCAGCTCACCAGGACAGGGGGGGATCTCTGGAAACACCATATATTTT. Supplemented by reference TRBV18 and TRBJ1-3, the full variable domain reads NAGVMQNPRHLVRRRGQEARLRCSPMKGHSHVYWYRQLPEEGLKFMVYLQKENIIDESGMPKERFSAEFPKEGPSILRIQQVVRGDSAAYFCASSPGQGGISGNTIYFGEGSWLTVV.